This TCR beta chain was documented in a study of blood T cell repertoires in COVID-19. Study at large: Acute and convalescent COVID-19 samples came from the United States, Italy and Spain.

Measured with immunoSEQ multiplex PCR; TCRdb has only the in-frame clones, and not every one. The sample records approximately 190,000 clones, about four fifths being singletons. V was cut by 3 bases and J by 4 bases, with 14 bases left in between. The CDR3 sequence is 16 residues long. Germline assignment: CDR1 KGHDR and CDR2 SFDVKD. This receptor was identified in a man in his 60s with acute or convalescent COVID-19. The chain is built from TRBV24-1 and TRBJ2-2; possibly TRBD1 for D (5 bases). Sequenced: peripheral blood. The CDR3 protein is CATSDVPWGGTGELFF. In DNA form, the CDR3 reads TGTGCCACCAGTGATGTACCATGGGGCGGCACCGGGGAGCTGTTTTTT.